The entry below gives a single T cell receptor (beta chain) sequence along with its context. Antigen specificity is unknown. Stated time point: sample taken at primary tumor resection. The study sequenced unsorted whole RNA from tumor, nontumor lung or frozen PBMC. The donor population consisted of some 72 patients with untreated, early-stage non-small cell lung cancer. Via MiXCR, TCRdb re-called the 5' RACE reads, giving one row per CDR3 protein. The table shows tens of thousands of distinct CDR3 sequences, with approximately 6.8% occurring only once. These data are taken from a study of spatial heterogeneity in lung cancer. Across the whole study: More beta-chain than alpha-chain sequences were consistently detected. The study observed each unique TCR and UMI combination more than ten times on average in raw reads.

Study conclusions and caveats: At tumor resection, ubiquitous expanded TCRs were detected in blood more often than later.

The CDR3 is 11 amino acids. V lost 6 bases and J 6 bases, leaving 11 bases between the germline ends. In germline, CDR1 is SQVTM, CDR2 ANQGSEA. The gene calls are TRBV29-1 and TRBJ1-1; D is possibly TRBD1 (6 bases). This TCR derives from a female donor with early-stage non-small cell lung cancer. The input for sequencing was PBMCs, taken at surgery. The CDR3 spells CSVTRGAEAFF. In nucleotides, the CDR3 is TGCAGCGTAACGAGGGGGGCTGAAGCTTTCTTT.